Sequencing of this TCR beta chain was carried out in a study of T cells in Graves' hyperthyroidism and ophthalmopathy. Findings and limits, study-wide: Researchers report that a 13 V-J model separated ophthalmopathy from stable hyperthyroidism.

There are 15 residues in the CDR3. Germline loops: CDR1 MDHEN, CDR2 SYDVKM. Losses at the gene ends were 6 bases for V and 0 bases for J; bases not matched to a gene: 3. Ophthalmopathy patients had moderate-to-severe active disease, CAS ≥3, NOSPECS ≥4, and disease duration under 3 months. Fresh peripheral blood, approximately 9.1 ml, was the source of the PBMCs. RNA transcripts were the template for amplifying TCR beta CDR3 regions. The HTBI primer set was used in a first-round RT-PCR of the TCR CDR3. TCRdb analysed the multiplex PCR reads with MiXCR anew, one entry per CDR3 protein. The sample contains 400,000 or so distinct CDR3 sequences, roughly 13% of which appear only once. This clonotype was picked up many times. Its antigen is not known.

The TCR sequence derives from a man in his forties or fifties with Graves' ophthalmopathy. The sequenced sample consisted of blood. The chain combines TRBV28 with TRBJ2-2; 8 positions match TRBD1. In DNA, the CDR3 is TGTGCCAGCAGAAGGACAGGGACGAACACCGGGGAGCTGTTTTTT. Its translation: CASRRTGTNTGELFF.